Below, one TCR beta chain is given with its context. This study enrolled people aged roughly 18 to 89 from about 24 US geographic areas. Each participant's cohort was designated according to participant-reported clinical history. Before being deemed recovered, Cohort 3 donors had two negative PCRs, clearance, or symptom resolution. The data derive from a study of blood T cell repertoires in COVID-19. The data were produced by immunoSEQ multiplex PCR, yet TCRdb's version contains in-frame clones alone and is incomplete. The table includes nearly 400,000 clones, roughly 86% detected once. Germline V gene data show CDR1 as SGHVS and CDR2 as FNYEAQ. V lost 6 bases and J 8 bases, leaving 20 bases between the germline ends. CDR3 length equals 15 residues.

Source material: PBMCs or T cells enriched from blood (not recorded which). This chain joins TRBV7-6 and TRBJ1-3, with D perhaps TRBD1 (6 bases). The receptor was derived from a woman aged 25 to 39 who had recovered from COVID-19. CDR3 nucleotide sequence: TGTGCCAGCAGGATTGGGAACAGGGCGACAGACACCATATATTTT. Protein product: CASRIGNRATDTIYF.